Listed here are 6 T cell receptor beta chains from one sample, sequenced in a study of cytomegalovirus exposure and HLA in healthy donors. The PCR contained 60 Vbeta and 13 Jbeta primers. The table came from immunoSEQ multiplex PCR; TCRdb's copy has only in-frame clones and leaves some out. The table lists under 200,000 clones, roughly 73% of them singletons. Sequencing was done on a sample of PBMCs. The receptors stem from a woman in her thirties in good health and CMV-seronegative.

As to this clone: Distinct nucleotide sequences in the sample also encode this CDR3. The chain employs TRBV4-1 and TRBJ2-3; possible D gene TRBD2, 5 bases. V lost 1 base to trimming and J lost 12 bases, with 11 bases between them. The CDR3 contains 12 residues. Germline loops: CDR1 MGHRA, CDR2 YSYEKL. The CDR3, as DNA: TGCGCCAGCAGCCAAGTAGGAGGTACCCAGTATTTT. This translates into CASSQVGGTQYF.

The V and J genes are TRBV2 and TRBJ2-7; the D gene is possibly TRBD2 (6 bases). V lost 8 bases and J 4 bases, leaving 15 bases between the germline ends. The CDR3 contains 13 residues. Germline V lookup: CDR1 SNHLY, CDR2 FYNNEI. CDR3 DNA: TGTGCCAGCCGGGAGACTATGAGGTACGAGCAGTACTTC. Translated: CASRETMRYEQYF.

The V call is TRBV18, the J call TRBJ2-1, with a weak D call TRBD2 (5 bases). The CDR3 sequence is 13 residues long. The germline V gene encodes CDR1 KGHSH and CDR2 LQKENI. Trimming cost V 2 bases and J 8 bases, with 10 bases left between them. In DNA, the CDR3 is TGTGCCAGCTCACCAATAGGAGCGGATGAGCAGTTCTTC. It is translated as CASSPIGADEQFF.

This chain joins TRBV5-5 and TRBJ1-1; 10 nucleotides agree with TRBD1. V gave up 4 bases and J gave up 5 bases; unmatched junction bases: 8. This CDR3 contains 15 residues. Germline V gene data show CDR1 as SGHKS and CDR2 as YYEKEE (reference sequence). CDR3 protein: CASSATGDRGTEAFF. As DNA, the CDR3 is TGTGCCAGCAGCGCGACCGGGGACAGGGGAACTGAAGCTTTCTTT.

The chain uses TRBV2 and TRBJ1-2; tentative D call: TRBD1 (6 bases). There are 14 residues in the CDR3. Germline V lookup: CDR1 SNHLY, CDR2 FYNNEI. V lost 1 base to trimming and J lost 3 bases, with 9 bases between them. CDR3 residues: CASSEVWGHYGYTF. The DNA for the CDR3 is TGTGCCAGCAGTGAAGTCTGGGGGCACTATGGCTACACCTTC.

The chain has TRBV10-2 and TRBJ1-3; 7 bases match TRBD1. This CDR3 has 17 amino acids. Germline CDR1 and CDR2: WSHSY and SAAADI. With V trimmed by 3 bases and J by 2 bases, 10 bases remained unmatched. The CDR3 region is CASSDNVPGTAGNTIYF. The CDR3, as DNA: TGCGCCAGCAGTGATAACGTCCCAGGGACAGCTGGAAACACCATATATTTT.